The T cell receptor beta chain described here comes from a study of T cell repertoires in cytomegalovirus infection. Overall study: Public TCR beta signatures provided an indication of both CMV infection and a matching HLA type. General study findings and limits: Public TCR beta family frequency separated CMV-and-HLA carriers, including in an independent cohort. In two of eight donors, the top clonotype was HLA-C-restricted CMV-specific.

Germline CDR1 and CDR2: MNHNS and SASEGT. V lost 7 bases and J lost 1, with 9 bases in between. This CDR3 spans 13 amino acids. This clonotype was detected ten times or more. The antigen is not known. TCRdb reanalysed the reads using MiXCR and keeps one entry per CDR3 protein. The sample has some 320,000 distinct CDR3 sequences; more than 8% are singletons. The gene calls are TRBV6-1 and TRBJ2-3; D uncertain. The TCR originated in a human donor in good health (CMV status not recorded). Some clones in this sample may be carry-over from other donors' samples. Specimen: PBMCs. CDR3 amino acids: CASMDRGTDTQYF. CDR3 bases: TGTGCCAGCATGGATCGAGGCACAGATACGCAGTATTTT.